This is a list of T cell receptor beta chains from one sample in a study of T cells in localized non-small cell lung cancer. Profiled with immunoSEQ multiplex PCR; TCRdb holds only in-frame clones, not every one. The top ten hold roughly 16% of the sample, which has fewer than 3,000 clones, around 45% seen once. Sequences were derived from lung tumor tissue, sampled before any cancer treatment. These receptors came from a woman aged 35 to 70 with stage II squamous cell lung carcinoma. Both conserved end residues are trimmed from each CDR3. The D gene is left open where the match is weak. The listing skips clone size in some rows; elsewhere it reads once, few, many or a size class.

TRBD1	TRBV6-8	TRBJ2-2	few	ASSYSQTGVNTGELF
TRBD1	TRBV18	TRBJ2-3	-	ASSRQGLGPDTQY
-	TRBV23-1	TRBJ2-1	-	ASSQDSRGGYNKQF
-	TRBV9	TRBJ1-1	few	ASSGGTSNTEAF
-	TRBV6-8	TRBJ1-2	-	AITMGLGYGYT
-	TRBV22-1	TRBJ2-3	-	ASSLMEGTDTQY
TRBD1	TRBV11-3	TRBJ1-6	few	ASSVGTGDSPLH
TRBD1	TRBV19	TRBJ2-4	-	ASSADRGNIQY
-	TRBV18	TRBJ2-1	once	ASSNRDTAGNEQF
TRBD1	TRBV29-1	TRBJ2-3	-	SVAGTGLTDTQY
TRBD1	TRBV28	TRBJ1-1	-	ASRRTGVGRTEAF
-	TRBV9	TRBJ2-5	-	ASSVDYYRQETQY
-	TRBV18	TRBJ2-5	-	ASSPGTQETQY
TRBD1	TRBV29-1	TRBJ1-1	-	SVDLGQGGTEAF
-	TRBV19	TRBJ1-2	-	ASSIIQGRVGYT
TRBD1	TRBV28	TRBJ2-7	few	ASSWGQGAYEQY